This TCR beta chain was recorded in a study of molecular identifiers for immune sequencing clone quantification. Overall study results and limits: Clonotypes surpassing 20 RNA copies contained over 97% of effector molecules, versus under 1% in naive cells.

Bulk TCR libraries used previously described methods and listed TCR primers. MiXCR was run by TCRdb on the PCR reads, yielding one entry per CDR3 protein. Among around 470,000 distinct CDR3 sequences, under 30% were seen once, and the ten largest hold around 0.79%. The sorting of naive CD8 T cells used the CD8+CD4-CCR7+CD45RA+ phenotype. This clonotype was recorded a few times. Antigen: not known. The source is a human donor in good health. Some libraries in this study had Jurkat cell RNA spiked in. Sequencing was done on a sample of naive CD8+ T cells from blood, with Jurkat cell RNA spiked in. Subset in this sample: FACS-sorted CD8+CD4-CCR7+CD45RA+ naive T cells.

CDR3 protein: CASSELNRGNYGYTF. CDR3 DNA: TGTGCCAGCAGTGAACTGAACAGGGGTAACTATGGCTACACCTTC. The chain carries TRBV6-1 and TRBJ1-2; 7 nucleotides align to TRBD1. CDR1 and CDR2 (germline): MNHNS, SASEGT. V trimming: 2 bases; J trimming: 1 base; junction bases outside the gene matches: 4. CDR3 length equals 15 residues.